These T cell receptor beta chains were read from a single sample in a study of cytomegalovirus exposure and HLA in healthy donors. Sequencing was performed with immunoSEQ multiplex PCR; in TCRdb, only in-frame clones are kept and a portion is missing. The data contain some 180,000 clones, 60% to 85% of them singletons. Sequencing was carried out using PBMCs. These receptors were collected from a male donor in good health and CMV-seronegative. CDR3s include the opening cysteine and the closing phenylalanine or tryptophan. D genes are given only for firm matches. Part of the rows lack a size; the others show once, few, many or a class for expanded clones.

D gene: TRBD2
J gene: TRBJ2-2
V gene: TRBV28
clone size: .
CDR3 protein: CASSSFRSGGFTGELFF
CDR3 DNA: TGTGCCAGCAGTTCCTTCCGGAGCGGGGGTTTTACCGGGGAGCTGTTTTTT

D gene: TRBD2
J gene: TRBJ2-1
V gene: TRBV6-5
clone size: .
CDR3 protein: CASSSSSGGTYNEQFF
CDR3 DNA: TGTGCCAGCAGTTCCTCGAGCGGGGGAACCTACAATGAGCAGTTCTTC

D gene: .
J gene: TRBJ1-1
V gene: TRBV6-1
clone size: .
CDR3 protein: CASNGGSPTIEAFF
CDR3 DNA: TGTGCCAGCAATGGGGGGTCCCCTACGATTGAAGCTTTCTTT

D gene: .
J gene: TRBJ1-4
V gene: TRBV6-5
clone size: .
CDR3 protein: CASSYASGGMNGKLFF
CDR3 DNA: TGTGCCAGCAGTTACGCATCCGGGGGTATGAACGGAAAACTGTTTTTT

D gene: .
J gene: TRBJ1-1
V gene: TRBV4-2
clone size: once
CDR3 protein: CASSQARRGGMNTEAFF
CDR3 DNA: TGTGCCAGCAGCCAAGCCCGCCGGGGGGGAATGAACACTGAAGCTTTCTTT

D gene: TRBD2
J gene: TRBJ2-3
V gene: TRBV5-1
clone size: .
CDR3 protein: CASSRGLAGGSWTDTQYF
CDR3 DNA: TGCGCCAGCAGCCGGGGACTAGCGGGGGGTTCTTGGACAGATACGCAGTATTTT

D gene: .
J gene: TRBJ2-3
V gene: TRBV28
clone size: .
CDR3 protein: CASSLSGDTQYF
CDR3 DNA: TGTGCCAGCAGTTTATCGGGGGATACGCAGTATTTT

D gene: .
J gene: TRBJ2-5
V gene: TRBV5-6
clone size: .
CDR3 protein: CASSRLGPGETQYF
CDR3 DNA: TGTGCCAGCAGCCGACTCGGACCAGGGGAGACCCAGTACTTC

D gene: .
J gene: TRBJ2-7
V gene: TRBV27
clone size: .
CDR3 protein: CASSLTPAYEQYF
CDR3 DNA: TGTGCCAGCAGTTTAACCCCAGCCTACGAGCAGTACTTC

D gene: TRBD1
J gene: TRBJ1-3
V gene: TRBV6-7
clone size: .
CDR3 protein: CASSYTPKTGEFSGNTIYF
CDR3 DNA: TGTGCCAGCAGTTACACACCCAAGACAGGGGAATTCTCTGGAAACACCATATATTTT

D gene: .
J gene: TRBJ2-1
V gene: TRBV7-6
clone size: .
CDR3 protein: CASSAWRGQYNEQFF
CDR3 DNA: TGTGCCAGCAGCGCGTGGAGGGGACAGTACAATGAGCAGTTCTTC

D gene: .
J gene: TRBJ2-3
V gene: TRBV5-1
clone size: .
CDR3 protein: CASSLGLVPDTQYF
CDR3 DNA: TGCGCCAGCAGCTTGGGACTCGTTCCAGATACGCAGTATTTT

D gene: .
J gene: TRBJ1-1
V gene: TRBV6-5
clone size: .
CDR3 protein: CASSVIRGTEAFF
CDR3 DNA: TGTGCCAGCAGCGTAATCAGGGGCACTGAAGCTTTCTTT

D gene: .
J gene: TRBJ1-2
V gene: TRBV29-1
clone size: .
CDR3 protein: CSVGTQGNYGYTF
CDR3 DNA: TGCAGCGTTGGGACCCAGGGGAACTATGGCTACACCTTC

D gene: .
J gene: TRBJ1-5
V gene: TRBV6-5
clone size: .
CDR3 protein: CASSTLDIDQPQHF
CDR3 DNA: TGTGCCAGCAGTACATTGGACATCGATCAGCCCCAGCATTTT

D gene: .
J gene: TRBJ1-5
V gene: TRBV7-9
clone size: .
CDR3 protein: CASSLVGGPFSNQPQHF
CDR3 DNA: TGTGCCAGCAGCTTAGTTGGCGGCCCCTTTAGCAATCAGCCCCAGCATTTT

D gene: .
J gene: TRBJ2-3
V gene: TRBV10-2
clone size: .
CDR3 protein: CASRKREADNTQYF
CDR3 DNA: TGCGCCAGCAGGAAAAGGGAGGCTGATAATACGCAGTATTTT